Listed here are 27 T cell receptor beta chains from one sample, sequenced in a study of somatic mutations in cytotoxic T cells in rheumatoid arthritis. Repertoires were generated with immunoSEQ multiplex PCR, while TCRdb's copy carries only in-frame clones and drops some. The sample lists around 16,000 clones, roughly four fifths occurring once. Sequencing used CD8+ T cells sorted from blood. Receptors were obtained from a woman aged 50 to 60 with rheumatoid arthritis.

V is TRBV27 and J is TRBJ1-5; 11 bases agree with TRBD1. The CDR3 totals 14 residues. The germline V gene has CDR1 MNHEY and CDR2 SMNVEV (reference sequence). V was pared by 9 bases and J by 8 bases, with 9 bases of the junction left unmatched. The CDR3 coding sequence is TGTGCCAGTCGGGACAGGGGGGGCTTGGAGCCCCAGCATTTT. Translating it yields CASRDRGGLEPQHF.

The chain employs TRBV28 and TRBJ1-5; TRBD1 matches at 9 bases. Germline V lookup: CDR1 MDHEN, CDR2 SYDVKM. The CDR3 consists of 14 residues. V lost 6 bases, J lost 5 bases, and 5 bases stayed unmatched. The CDR3 coding sequence is TGTGCCAGCAGCCTCCGACAGGGGGATCAGCCCCAGCATTTT. Translating gives CASSLRQGDQPQHF.

The chain employs TRBV5-1 and TRBJ2-7, with 10 bases fitting TRBD1. Unmatched junction bases numbered 10, after V lost 3 bases and J lost 4 bases. The CDR3 is 16 residues long. Germline CDR1 and CDR2: SGHRS and YFSETQ. The CDR3 DNA follows: TGCGCCAGCAGCTATGACCTGGGGACAGGGGAATACGAGCAGTACTTC. Translated, it gives CASSYDLGTGEYEQYF.

The chain combines TRBV11-2 with TRBJ2-1, with D perhaps being TRBD1 or TRBD2 (6 bases each). Trimming shortened V by 5 bases and J by 9 bases, and 20 bases separated the two germline ends. The CDR3 has 15 residues. Germline CDR1 is SGHAT and CDR2 is FQNNGV. CDR3 residues: CASSILLGGQVEQFF. CDR3 coding DNA: TGTGCCAGCAGCATCCTCCTAGGGGGGCAGGTTGAGCAGTTCTTC. Full variable domain (remainder filled in from reference TRBV11-2 and TRBJ2-1): EAGVAQSPRYKIIEKRQSVAFWCNPISGHATLYWYQQILGQGPKLLIQFQNNGVVDDSQLPKDRFSAERLKGVDSTLKIQPAKLEDSAVYLCASSILLGGQVEQFFGPGTRLTVL.

The rearrangement links TRBV28 to TRBJ2-5, with 12 bases aligning to TRBD2. The J call may not be correct, given that the DNA end is closer to TRBJ2-7. Germline loops: CDR1 MDHEN, CDR2 SYDVKM. The CDR3 contains 15 residues. The CDR3 DNA sequence: TGTGCCAGCAGGCAGACTAGCGGGAGATTGTACGAGCAGTACTTC. Translating gives CASRQTSGRLYEQYF.

The chain has TRBV4-2 and TRBJ1-1; D is possibly TRBD1 (5 bases). Trimming pared 0 bases from V and 1 base from J, leaving 21 bases between. Germline-derived CDR1 and CDR2 are LGHNA and YNFKEQ. This CDR3 spans 19 amino acids. The CDR3 spells CASSQEGHRGERGNTEAFF. The CDR3 nucleotides read TGTGCCAGCAGCCAAGAAGGGCACCGGGGCGAACGGGGGAACACTGAAGCTTTCTTT.

This clone was seen once. The sample contains more than one DNA sequence encoding this CDR3. The J gene is TRBJ2-3, the V gene TRBV11-2; TRBD2 might be the D (5 bases). The CDR3 loop spans 15 amino acids. Per germline, CDR1 SGHAT and CDR2 FQNNGV. Trimming removed 1 base from V and 0 bases from J, with 8 bases in between. CDR3 in DNA: TGTGCCAGCAGCTTAGCGGGAACTAGCACAGATACGCAGTATTTT. As protein: CASSLAGTSTDTQYF. Full variable domain (outside the CDR3, taken from reference TRBV11-2 and TRBJ2-3): EAGVAQSPRYKIIEKRQSVAFWCNPISGHATLYWYQQILGQGPKLLIQFQNNGVVDDSQLPKDRFSAERLKGVDSTLKIQPAKLEDSAVYLCASSLAGTSTDTQYFGPGTRLTVL.

This clone was picked up a small number of times. The gene calls are TRBV27 and TRBJ2-7, with D tentatively TRBD1 (7 bases). The CDR3 runs 15 residues. V was cut by 8 bases and J by 3 bases, with 20 bases left in between. Germline CDR1 reads MNHEY; CDR2 reads SMNVEV (reference sequence). The CDR3 sequence is CASLTRRGLFYEQYF. CDR3 nucleotide sequence: TGTGCCAGCCTCACCCGGAGGGGGCTTTTCTACGAGCAGTACTTC.

The chain combines TRBV27 with TRBJ2-7, with 9 bases aligning to TRBD1. Germline assignment: CDR1 MNHEY and CDR2 SMNVEV (reference sequence). The junction had 5 bases not matched to a gene; V was cut back by 5 bases and J by 3 bases. The CDR3 is 14 residues long. The CDR3 here is CASSTPGQGYEQYF. Written as DNA, the CDR3 is TGTGCCAGCAGTACCCCGGGACAGGGCTACGAGCAGTACTTC.

Written as DNA, the CDR3 is TGTGCCAGCAGTTCCTCCTTGGGACAGGGGGACGATGGCTACACCTTC. It is translated as CASSSSLGQGDDGYTF. V usage is TRBV6-5 and J usage is TRBJ1-2, with 11 positions matching TRBD1. V lost 4 bases, J lost 6 bases, and 10 bases stayed unmatched. CDR3 size: 16 residues. Germline-derived CDR1 and CDR2 are MNHEY and SVGAGI.

A single count supports this clone. The chain combines TRBV21-1 with TRBJ2-7; TRBD2, the table's D call, lacks a check against the DNA. TRBV21-1 is a known pseudogene. The CDR3 is 18 residues long. The CDR3 nucleotides read TGTGCCAGCAGCAAGCTCCCCCCAGGACTAGCAGGGCTTGGTGAGCAGTACTTC. Protein: CASSKLPPGLAGLGEQYF.

V and J are TRBV27 and TRBJ1-1; D is possibly TRBD1 (6 bases). The ends were cut back, 5 bases at V and 1 base at J, with 11 bases in the middle. This CDR3 has 14 amino acids. The germline V gene has CDR1 MNHEY and CDR2 SMNVEV (reference sequence). The CDR3 DNA reads TGTGCCAGCAGTGTACAGGGCTGGAACACTGAAGCTTTCTTT. Translating it yields CASSVQGWNTEAFF.

This rearrangement joins TRBV5-6 to TRBJ2-5, with TRBD1 identical over 7 bases. The CDR3 covers 14 residues. The germline V gene encodes CDR1 SGHDT and CDR2 YYEEEE. The trim removed 2 bases at V and 3 bases at J, leaving 4 bases unmatched. The CDR3 loop is CASSFGTAEETQYF. The CDR3 DNA sequence: TGTGCCAGCAGCTTCGGGACAGCAGAAGAGACCCAGTACTTC. The full variable domain, completed using reference TRBV5-6 and TRBJ2-5, is DAGVTQSPTHLIKTRGQQVTLRCSPKSGHDTVSWYQQALGQGPQFIFQYYEEEERQRGNFPDRFSGHQFPNYSSELNVNALLLGDSALYLCASSFGTAEETQYFGPGTRLLVL.

This rearrangement joins TRBV7-6 to TRBJ1-4, with D possibly being TRBD1 (5 bases). The germline V gene encodes CDR1 SGHVS and CDR2 FNYEAQ. This CDR3 contains 15 residues. V lost 1 base and J lost 4, with 10 bases in between. The CDR3 bases are TGTGCCAGCAGCTTAGAAACAGGCCGTAATGAAAAACTGTTTTTT. Amino acids: CASSLETGRNEKLFF.

V gene TRBV27 combines with J gene TRBJ2-2, with D perhaps given as TRBD1 or TRBD2 (5 bases each). Germline V gene data show CDR1 as MNHEY and CDR2 as SMNVEV (reference sequence). The ends were cut back, 6 bases at V and 2 bases at J, with 10 bases in the middle. CDR3 length equals 14 residues. The CDR3 DNA is TGTGCCAGCAGGTCCCGGGGCAACACCGGGGAGCTGTTTTTT. Amino acid sequence: CASRSRGNTGELFF.

The V gene is TRBV9, the J gene TRBJ2-3; possible D gene TRBD2, 6 bases. This CDR3 spans 15 amino acids. Germline V gene data show CDR1 as SGDLS and CDR2 as YYNGEE. V lost 2 bases and J 5 bases, leaving 15 bases between the germline ends. This chain's CDR3 is CASSVGGFGGDTQYF. CDR3 DNA sequence: TGTGCCAGCAGCGTGGGGGGATTCGGGGGAGATACGCAGTATTTT.

V usage is TRBV11-2 and J usage is TRBJ2-5; 12 bases line up with TRBD2. The J call is uncertain, as TRBJ2-7 better fits the DNA end. The V gene's germline CDR1 is SGHAT and CDR2 FQNNGV. CDR3 length equals 16 residues. The CDR3 nucleotides read TGTGCCAGCAGCTTAGTGTCGACTAGCGGGAGCCACGAGCAGTACTTC. Protein sequence: CASSLVSTSGSHEQYF.

This chain joins TRBV2 and TRBJ1-1; no reliable D call. From germline, CDR1 is SNHLY and CDR2 FYNNEI. With 7 bases removed from V and 5 bases from J, the gap between germline ends came to 14 bases. The CDR3 is made up of 13 amino acids. The CDR3 DNA sequence: TGTGCCAGCAATGGGGTGTTGGGTACTGAAGCTTTCTTT. Translated: CASNGVLGTEAFF.

The CDR3 spells CASSTYAGGGGGGYTF. In nucleotides, the CDR3 is TGTGCCAGCAGCACGTACGCCGGGGGAGGAGGGGGCGGCTACACCTTC. The chain is built from TRBV13 and TRBJ1-2; TRBD1 matches 7 bases. With V trimmed by 5 bases and J by 8 bases, 17 bases remained unmatched. The CDR3 is made up of 16 amino acids. Germline CDR1 is PRHDT and CDR2 is FYEKMQ (reference sequence).

The gene calls are TRBV12-5 and TRBJ2-7; maybe TRBD2 (5 bases). V lost 5 bases and J lost 5, with 19 bases in between. The germline gives CDR1 LGHNT, CDR2 FRNRAP. The CDR3 loop spans 15 amino acids. The CDR3 coding sequence is TGTGCTAGTGGTAGACCGGGATTGGGGTTTAACGAGCAGTACTTC. Encoded protein: CASGRPGLGFNEQYF.

The gene calls are TRBV5-1 and TRBJ1-1; 8 nucleotides agree with TRBD1. The CDR3 covers 13 residues. V lost 4 bases to trimming and J lost 4 bases; unmatched junction nucleotides: 3. CDR1 and CDR2 from the germline V gene are SGHRS and YFSETQ. For the CDR3, the DNA is TGCGCCAGCAGCCACGGGACAGGCACTGAAGCTTTCTTT. It codes for CASSHGTGTEAFF.

Points on this clone: The sample carries other DNA sequences with the same CDR3. V is TRBV7-9 and J is TRBJ1-3; the match to TRBD1 covers 8 bases. The germline CDR1 and CDR2 sequences are SEHNR and FQNEAQ (reference sequence). The CDR3 consists of 17 residues. The V gene end was trimmed by 5 bases and the J gene end by 0 bases; junction bases not matched to a gene: 9. The CDR3 loop reads CASSPNRDRYSGNTIYF. CDR3 coding DNA: TGTGCCAGCAGCCCAAATCGGGACAGGTACTCTGGAAACACCATATATTTT.

The chain joins TRBV6-5 to TRBJ1-6, with unresolved D. This CDR3 spans 13 amino acids. Looked up from germline, CDR1 is MNHEY and CDR2 is SVGAGI. The V gene lost 6 bases and the J gene lost 5 bases, with 8 bases spanning the gap. CDR3 in amino acids: CASRGLHNSPLHF. CDR3 nucleotide sequence: TGTGCCAGCAGAGGACTCCATAATTCACCCCTCCACTTT.

The chain couples TRBV2 to TRBJ1-4; 9 bases match TRBD1. V was clipped by 1 base and J by 8 bases; unmatched bases: 5. Germline V lookup: CDR1 SNHLY, CDR2 FYNNEI. This CDR3 contains 15 residues. DNA of the CDR3: TGTGCCAGCAGTGAAGTCTGGGACAGGGCGGAAAAACTGTTTTTT. Its translation is CASSEVWDRAEKLFF.

This chain uses TRBV19 with TRBJ1-3; D is ambiguous. Trimming removed 9 bases at V and 0 bases at J, with 9 bases between. The V gene's germline CDR1 is LNHDA and CDR2 SQIVND (reference sequence). There are 13 residues in the CDR3. This CDR3 reads CARDTDSGNTIYF. The CDR3 nucleotides read TGTGCCAGAGATACAGACTCTGGAAACACCATATATTTT.

The chain recombines TRBV5-1 with TRBJ2-3, with 11 bases that match TRBD2. This CDR3 is 16 amino acids long. Germline trimming cut 4 bases from V and 4 bases from J; bases unmatched to any gene: 8. The germline gives CDR1 SGHRS, CDR2 YFSETQ. The CDR3: CASSLGLADRADTQYF. The CDR3 DNA reads as TGCGCCAGCAGCCTGGGACTAGCGGACCGGGCAGATACGCAGTATTTT.

The V and J genes are TRBV23-1 and TRBJ2-7; D call uncertain. TRBV23-1 is an ORF for which the function is uncertain. The CDR3 loop spans 13 amino acids. V was shortened by 7 bases and J by 2 bases, with 12 bases between the two germline ends. The CDR3 sequence is CASTTRTTYEQYF. The CDR3 DNA follows: TGCGCCAGCACCACAAGGACGACCTACGAGCAGTACTTC.